The rows below give T cell receptor beta chains drawn from one sample of a study of vaccination and CD4 T cells after COVID-19. MiXCR, applied by TCRdb to the PCR reads, yields one record per CDR3 protein. The data show roughly 17,000 distinct CDR3 sequences, almost 40% seen once. The antigens for these receptors are not known. The specimen sequenced was CD4+ T cells from blood, cultured in vitro. These receptors all come from a human donor who had recovered from COVID-19. Each CDR3 is given with its conserved first and last residue. D genes are given only for firm matches. Only some rows state a clone size, as once, few, many or a class for expanded clones.

d_call clone_size j_call v_call cdr3_nt cdr3_aa
TRBD1 . TRBJ2-5 TRBV6-1 TGTGCCAGCAGCTATTACAGGGGGCGAGAGACCCAGTACTTC CASSYYRGRETQYF
. few TRBJ1-2 TRBV28 TGTGCCAGCAGCGGACGATACTATGGCTACACCTTC CASSGRYYGYTF
. . TRBJ2-7 TRBV29-1 TGCAGCGTTGGGCACTACGAGCAGTACTTC CSVGHYEQYF
. . TRBJ2-5 TRBV2 TGTGCCAGCAATCCTAGCCTCATAGGGGAGACCCAGTACTTC CASNPSLIGETQYF
. once TRBJ2-7 TRBV20-1 TGCAGTGCTAGAGGAGGGCGGTTCGACGAGCAGTACTTC CSARGGRFDEQYF
. few TRBJ2-7 TRBV7-2 TGTGCCAGCAGCTTGAGAGCGGCCAACGACTACGAGCAGTACTTC CASSLRAANDYEQYF
. . TRBJ2-3 TRBV6-5 TGTGCCAGCAGTTACGGCGGGAGCACAGATACGCAGTATTTT CASSYGGSTDTQYF
TRBD2 few TRBJ2-3 TRBV7-9 TGTGCCAGCAGCGCGGGGGGGGAGTCAGATACGCAGTATTTT CASSAGGESDTQYF
. . TRBJ1-2 TRBV27 TGTGCCAGCGGGTACCCCCCAGGGAACTATGGCTACACCTTC CASGYPPGNYGYTF
. . TRBJ1-1 TRBV7-2 TGTGCCAGCAGATCCCGGGGCAGTGTGGCTTTCTTT CASRSRGSVAFF
TRBD1 . TRBJ2-1 TRBV5-4 TGTGCCAGCAGCTTCGGCCTGGACAGGAACTCCTACAATGAGCAGTTCTTC CASSFGLDRNSYNEQFF
. . TRBJ2-6 TRBV7-9 TGTGCCAGCAGCCCGCCCCCGGGACGACTATCTGTGGGGGCCAACGTCCTGACTTTC CASSPPPGRLSVGANVLTF
. . TRBJ1-2 TRBV15 TGTGCCACCAGCAGAGGGAGGCAGGTCCCGAACTATGGCTACACCTTC CATSRGRQVPNYGYTF
. few TRBJ2-7 TRBV10-3 TGTGCCATCAGTGGTAAGGGGCGGGACGCCATCGAGCAGTACTTC CAISGKGRDAIEQYF
. . TRBJ1-2 TRBV20-1 TGCAGTGCTGTCCGACCGTCCGGATATGGCTACACCTTC CSAVRPSGYGYTF
. . TRBJ1-6 TRBV6-1 TGTGCCAGCAGGCCAGGGCCCTCGGATTCAAGCCTCCACTTT CASRPGPSDSSLHF
. . TRBJ2-1 TRBV24-1 TGTGCCACCAGTGATTTTTTCCACAATGAGCAGTTCTTC CATSDFFHNEQFF
. . TRBJ2-7 TRBV6-5 TGTGCCGGCAGTTACCTTTTTAGACAGGTGTACGAGCAGTACTTC CAGSYLFRQVYEQYF
. . TRBJ2-3 TRBV19 TGTGCCAGTAGTATATCGTTGCAGCTGGGAAAGCCAGATACGCAGTATTTT CASSISLQLGKPDTQYF
. . TRBJ2-5 TRBV7-2 TGTGCCAGCAGCTTAGGAGGGATCACCCAAGAGACCCAGTACTTC CASSLGGITQETQYF
TRBD1 few TRBJ1-5 TRBV6-2/TRBV6-3 TGTGCCAGCAGTTTTTCCGGGACAGGGGGCGACGAACTTCGATCCAGGCATTTT CASSFSGTGGDELRSRHF
. . TRBJ1-4 TRBV27 TGTGCCAGCAGTCGTCAAAACGGGCGAGAAAAACTGTTTTTT CASSRQNGREKLFF